Given below is one T cell receptor beta chain in context. This specimen comes from a study of T cells in tuberculosis. The method was immunoSEQ multiplex PCR; TCRdb's version includes in-frame clones alone and lacks a portion of them. Of roughly 45,000 clones listed, 94% are singletons. From germline, CDR1 is MNHEY and CDR2 SMNVEV (reference sequence). With 6 bases removed from V and 1 base from J, the gap between germline ends came to 12 bases. There are 14 residues in the CDR3. Each clinical donor contributed on average around 92,000 T cells from unsorted cryopreserved PBMC. The receptor was isolated from a donor aged 10-30 years with latent tuberculosis or without tuberculosis infection. Some clones in this sample may be carry-over from other donors' samples. The sample comprised PBMCs. V is TRBV27 and J is TRBJ1-1; TRBD1 is a possible D gene (5 bases). Here the CDR3 reads CASSPGGRNTEAFF. The CDR3 DNA is TGTGCCAGCAGCCCCGGGGGGAGGAACACTGAAGCTTTCTTT.